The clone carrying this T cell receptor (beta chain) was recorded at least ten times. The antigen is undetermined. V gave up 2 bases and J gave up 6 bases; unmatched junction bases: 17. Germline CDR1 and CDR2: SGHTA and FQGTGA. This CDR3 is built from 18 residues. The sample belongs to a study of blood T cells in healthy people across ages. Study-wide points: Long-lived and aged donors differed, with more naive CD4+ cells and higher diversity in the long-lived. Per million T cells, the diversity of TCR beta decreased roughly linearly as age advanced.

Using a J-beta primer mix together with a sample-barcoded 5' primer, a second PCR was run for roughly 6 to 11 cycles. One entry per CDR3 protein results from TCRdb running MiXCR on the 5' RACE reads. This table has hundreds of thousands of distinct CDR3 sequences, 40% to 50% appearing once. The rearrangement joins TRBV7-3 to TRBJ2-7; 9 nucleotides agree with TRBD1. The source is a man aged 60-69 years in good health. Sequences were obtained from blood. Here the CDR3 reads CASSLVGTGRGRSSEQYF. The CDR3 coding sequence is TGTGCCAGCAGCTTAGTTGGGACAGGGAGGGGGCGAAGCTCCGAGCAGTACTTC.